This T cell receptor (beta chain) was found in a study of blood T cells in healthy people across ages. This CDR3 contains 13 residues. Germline loops: CDR1 SGHVS, CDR2 FQNEAQ. V was clipped by 5 bases and J by 3 bases, with 11 bases between them. Healthy Russian Caucasian donors spanned ages about 6 to 95 years. Each donor gave around 9.3 milliliters of peripheral blood. Through a sample-barcoded 5' primer and a J-beta primer mix, a second PCR was run for 7 to 11 cycles. All samples yielded 3 million or more CDR3-containing paired-end reads. TCRdb reprocessed the 5' RACE reads via MiXCR and lists one record per CDR3 protein. The table shows 800,000 to 1,300,000 distinct CDR3 sequences, with 25% occurring only once. This sample also belongs to another study, concerning T cells of mothers and their children.

The source material was blood. The gene calls are TRBV7-8 and TRBJ2-7; unclear D gene. The source of this sequence is a girl aged 2 to 9 in good health. The CDR3 spells CASSTQTLYEQYF. The DNA of the CDR3 is TGTGCCAGCAGCACTCAGACACTCTACGAGCAGTACTTC. Combining the CDR3 with reference TRBV7-8 and TRBJ2-7 gives the whole variable domain GAGVSQSPRYKVAKRGQDVALRCDPISGHVSLFWYQQALGQGPEFLTYFQNEAQLDKSGLPSDRFFAERPEGSVSTLKIQRTQQEDSAVYLCASSTQTLYEQYFGPGTRLTVT.